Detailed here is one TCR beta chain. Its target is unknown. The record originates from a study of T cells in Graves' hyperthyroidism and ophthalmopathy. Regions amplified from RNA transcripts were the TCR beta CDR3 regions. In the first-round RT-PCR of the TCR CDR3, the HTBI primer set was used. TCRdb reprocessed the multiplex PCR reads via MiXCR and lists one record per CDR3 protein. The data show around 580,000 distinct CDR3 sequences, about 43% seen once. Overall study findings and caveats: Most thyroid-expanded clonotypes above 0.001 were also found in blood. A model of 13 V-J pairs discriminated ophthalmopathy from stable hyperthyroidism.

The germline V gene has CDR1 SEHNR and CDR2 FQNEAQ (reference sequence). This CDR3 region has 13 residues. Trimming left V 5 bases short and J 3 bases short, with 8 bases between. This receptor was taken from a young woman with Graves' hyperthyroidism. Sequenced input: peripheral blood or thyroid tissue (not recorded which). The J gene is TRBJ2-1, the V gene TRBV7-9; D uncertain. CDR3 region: CASSNPNYNEQFF. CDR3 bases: TGTGCCAGCAGCAACCCTAACTACAATGAGCAGTTCTTC.